Listed below are T cell receptor beta chains from one sample, sequenced in a study of Ad26.COV2.S vaccination and SARS-CoV-2 variants. Sequencing used immunoSEQ multiplex PCR; TCRdb keeps in-frame clones, though not all of them. The repertoire holds about 480,000 clones, with about 83% as singletons. Sequencing used peripheral blood, obtained in a trial of Ad26.COV2.S vaccine versus placebo. The receptors shown here come from a person between 18 and 60 years old who received the Ad26.COV2.S COVID-19 vaccine or a placebo. Each CDR3 is given with its conserved first and last residue. D genes are given only for firm matches. Clone size is not always given. Where it is, it says once, few, many or a class for expanded clones.

TGTGCCAGCAACCTCGCTGGGCCCCAGCATTTT,CASNLAGPQHF,once,TRBV28,NA,TRBJ1-5
TGTGCCAGCAGTTACTCGTTAGGACAGGGCCGGCTTCGGCAAGAGACCCAGTACTTC,CASSYSLGQGRLRQETQYF,NA,TRBV6-2/TRBV6-3,TRBD1,TRBJ2-5
TGTGCCAGCAGCCAAGGGATTGAAGCTTTCTTT,CASSQGIEAFF,NA,TRBV4-2,NA,TRBJ1-1
TGTGCCAGCAGTAATTTATACCTCCGAGGGGAGGAGCAGTACTTC,CASSNLYLRGEEQYF,NA,TRBV28,NA,TRBJ2-7
TGTGCCAGCAGCCCTCCGGGACTAGCGGCCAACAATGAGCAGTTCTTC,CASSPPGLAANNEQFF,NA,TRBV11-2,TRBD2,TRBJ2-1
TGTGCCATCAGTGAGTCCCGAATGGGCAATCAGCCCCAGCATTTT,CAISESRMGNQPQHF,NA,TRBV10-3,NA,TRBJ1-5
TGTGCCAGCAGCTCCCAAGCGGGAGGGGGCACAGATACGCAGTATTTT,CASSSQAGGGTDTQYF,NA,TRBV7-2,TRBD2,TRBJ2-3
TGTGCAAGTCGCGTTTGGTCGGGGGACTTTCTTTCCGATGAGCAGTTCTTC,CASRVWSGDFLSDEQFF,NA,TRBV12-2,NA,TRBJ2-1
TGTGCCAGCACTCCACAGGGGGCGCGATCCGAGCAGTACTTC,CASTPQGARSEQYF,NA,TRBV5-6,TRBD1,TRBJ2-7
TGCGCCAGCAGCTCAAGGGGGACCGGGTACGAGCAGTACTTC,CASSSRGTGYEQYF,NA,TRBV5-1,NA,TRBJ2-7
TGTGCCAGTAGTATACAAGAGAACAAGGCGCGTGGCTACACCTTC,CASSIQENKARGYTF,NA,TRBV19,NA,TRBJ1-2
TGTGCCTGGAATAGACAGTACCAAGAGACCCAGTACTTC,CAWNRQYQETQYF,once,TRBV30,NA,TRBJ2-5
TGTGCCTGGTTTGGCGGGGGGGAGACCCAGTACTTC,CAWFGGGETQYF,NA,TRBV30,TRBD2,TRBJ2-5
TGTGCCAGCAGCTGGCGGGGGGCTGACACTAGCACAGATACGCAGTATTTT,CASSWRGADTSTDTQYF,NA,TRBV13,TRBD2,TRBJ2-3
TGTGCCATCACCCCTAGCGGGAGTTTCAATGAGCAGTTCTTC,CAITPSGSFNEQFF,NA,TRBV10-3,TRBD2,TRBJ2-1
TGTGCCAGCAGTTTTTCGGGGAACACTGAAGCTTTCTTT,CASSFSGNTEAFF,NA,TRBV27,NA,TRBJ1-1
TGTGCCAGTAGTCCATTGGACAGGACTAATCAGCCCCAGCATTTT,CASSPLDRTNQPQHF,NA,TRBV19,TRBD1,TRBJ1-5
TGTGCCAGCAGCTTCCGACCACCCACTAGCGGACTAACGAATACGCAGTATTTT,CASSFRPPTSGLTNTQYF,NA,TRBV7-6,TRBD2,TRBJ2-3
TGTGCCAGCAGCTTCACTCCCACCGGGAGCAACACTGAAGCTTTCTTT,CASSFTPTGSNTEAFF,NA,TRBV7-2,NA,TRBJ1-1
TGCGCCAGCAGCCCGGCCGGGACCGCATTCTCTGGAAACACCATATATTTT,CASSPAGTAFSGNTIYF,once,TRBV5-1,NA,TRBJ1-3
TGCGCCAGCAGCTTCGAGCGGGCTCGGCAGTTCTTC,CASSFERARQFF,few,TRBV5-1,NA,TRBJ2-1
TGTGCCAGCAGCGAGAAAGGGGGCGGCTACACCTTC,CASSEKGGGYTF,NA,TRBV9,TRBD1,TRBJ1-2
TGCAGTGCTAGTAGACTAGCGGGGACCTACAATGAGCAGTTCTTC,CSASRLAGTYNEQFF,NA,TRBV20-1,TRBD2,TRBJ2-1
TGTGCCAGCACCCGGACTCCTACCAATGAGCAGTTCTTC,CASTRTPTNEQFF,few,TRBV2,NA,TRBJ2-1
TGTGCCAGCAGCGTATTAGGTCCGGGGACGCAGTATTTT,CASSVLGPGTQYF,NA,TRBV9,NA,TRBJ2-3
TGCGCCAGCAGCTTAGGGCAGTGGGATGAGCAGTTCTTC,CASSLGQWDEQFF,NA,TRBV5-1,NA,TRBJ2-1
TGTGCCACCAGTGATTTTTCGGAAGATACGCAGTATTTT,CATSDFSEDTQYF,NA,TRBV24-1,NA,TRBJ2-3
TGTGCCAGCAGCTTATCAGCCGGGACTAGCAATGAGCAGTTCTTC,CASSLSAGTSNEQFF,NA,TRBV7-3,TRBD2,TRBJ2-1
TGTGCCAGTAGTACCTCGCAAGGGACCCAGTACTTC,CASSTSQGTQYF,once,TRBV19,NA,TRBJ2-5
TGTGCCAGTACCAAAGCGGGAGGCTACGAGCAGTACTTC,CASTKAGGYEQYF,NA,TRBV19,TRBD2,TRBJ2-7
TGTGCCAGCAGCTTAGTTCCGGGAGTAGGAGAGACCCAGTACTTC,CASSLVPGVGETQYF,NA,TRBV7-2,NA,TRBJ2-5
TGTGCCAGCTTCCTAGGGAACATTCAGTACTTC,CASFLGNIQYF,NA,TRBV2,NA,TRBJ2-4
TGTGCCAGCAGCCCTTCGGTGAGCTCCTATAATTCACCCCTCCACTTT,CASSPSVSSYNSPLHF,few,TRBV7-2,NA,TRBJ1-6
TGTGCCAGCAGTTTATGGCAAGCTGAAGCTTTCTTT,CASSLWQAEAFF,NA,TRBV28,NA,TRBJ1-1
TGTGCCAGTAGATCTGGGGCCACTGAAGCTTTCTTT,CASRSGATEAFF,NA,TRBV19,NA,TRBJ1-1
TGTGCCAGCGCCACGACAGGGAGTGTCACTGAAGCTTTCTTT,CASATTGSVTEAFF,NA,TRBV7-2,TRBD1,TRBJ1-1
TGTGCCAGCAGGGACTTTAGCAATCAGCCCCAGCATTTT,CASRDFSNQPQHF,few,TRBV28,NA,TRBJ1-5
TGTGCCAGCAGTCAAAGCACAGATACGCAGTATTTT,CASSQSTDTQYF,NA,TRBV27,NA,TRBJ2-3
TGTGCCAGCAGCTCCCCAGGGATTTCACCCCTCCACTTT,CASSSPGISPLHF,NA,TRBV6-5,NA,TRBJ1-6
TGTGCCAGCTCAGGCTATCCAGGTAACACTGAAGCTTTCTTT,CASSGYPGNTEAFF,once,TRBV5-6,NA,TRBJ1-1
TGTGCCAGCAGCTTAGGGGACCGAGGGTACGAGCAGTACTTC,CASSLGDRGYEQYF,NA,TRBV7-8,NA,TRBJ2-7
TGCGCCAGCAGCCAACCAGAGACCCAGTACTTC,CASSQPETQYF,NA,TRBV4-3,NA,TRBJ2-5
TGTGCCTGGAGCCACCTCGGACAGGGTTACTCTGGAAACACCATATATTTT,CAWSHLGQGYSGNTIYF,NA,TRBV30,TRBD1,TRBJ1-3
TGTGCCAGCAAGCATTCCAGCACAGATACGCAGTATTTT,CASKHSSTDTQYF,NA,TRBV10-3,NA,TRBJ2-3
TGTGCCAGCAGCCAAGGGTGGGATCAGCCCCAGCATTTT,CASSQGWDQPQHF,NA,TRBV12-3/TRBV12-4,NA,TRBJ1-5
TGCAGTGCTAGTTTTGGGAGGGAGGGAAAACTGTTTTTT,CSASFGREGKLFF,NA,TRBV20-1,NA,TRBJ1-4
TGTGCCAGCAGTCCCCCCTCGGGGACTAGCGGGCAAGGTACGCAGTATTTT,CASSPPSGTSGQGTQYF,NA,TRBV27,TRBD2,TRBJ2-3
TGTGCCAGCAGCTCGCAACCACCGGGACAGGGGAATGAAAAACTGTTTTTT,CASSSQPPGQGNEKLFF,NA,TRBV7-2,TRBD1,TRBJ1-4
TGTGCCAGCAGTACGAGGCAGGGGGACATTGGGGCCAACGTCCTGACTTTC,CASSTRQGDIGANVLTF,NA,TRBV7-9,TRBD1,TRBJ2-6
TGTGCCAGCAGCTATACCTCTGGGCCAAGGAATGGCTACACCTTC,CASSYTSGPRNGYTF,NA,TRBV9,NA,TRBJ1-2